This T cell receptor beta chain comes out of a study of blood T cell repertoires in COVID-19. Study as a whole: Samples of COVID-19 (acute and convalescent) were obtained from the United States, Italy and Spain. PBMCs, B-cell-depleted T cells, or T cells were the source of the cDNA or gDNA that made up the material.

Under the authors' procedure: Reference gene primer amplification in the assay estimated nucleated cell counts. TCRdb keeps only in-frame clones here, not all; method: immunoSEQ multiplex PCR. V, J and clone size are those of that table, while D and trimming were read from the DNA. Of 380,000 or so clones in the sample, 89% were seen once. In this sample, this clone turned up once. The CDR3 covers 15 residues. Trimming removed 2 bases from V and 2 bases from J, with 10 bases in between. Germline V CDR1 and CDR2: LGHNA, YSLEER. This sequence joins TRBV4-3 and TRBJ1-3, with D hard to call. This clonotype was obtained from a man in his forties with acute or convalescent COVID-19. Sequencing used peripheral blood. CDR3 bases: TGCGCCAGCAGCCAATGGAGCGGGGCTGGAAACACCATATATTTT. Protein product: CASSQWSGAGNTIYF.